Below, 6 T cell receptor beta chains from the same sample are listed, as sequenced in a study of blood T cell repertoires in COVID-19. The method was immunoSEQ multiplex PCR; TCRdb's version includes in-frame clones alone and lacks a portion of them. The top ten clones hold roughly 28% of a sample with some 24,000 clones, 85% to 90% of them seen once. Sequences were obtained from peripheral blood. The receptors were sampled from a man in his 70s with COVID-19, enrolled during active disease.

The rearrangement links TRBV12-3 or TRBV12-4 to TRBJ2-7; 7 bases map to TRBD1. The CDR3 runs 12 residues. Losses at the gene ends were 7 bases for V and 8 bases for J; bases not matched to a gene: 8. The CDR3 is CASTWKGAKQYF. The CDR3 DNA follows: TGTGCCAGCACATGGAAGGGGGCGAAGCAGTACTTC.

The V gene is TRBV6-4, the J gene TRBJ1-5; no clear D gene. With 4 bases removed from V and 7 bases from J, the gap between germline ends came to 11 bases. The CDR3 contains 13 residues. Germline V gene sequence: CDR1 MRHNA, CDR2 SNTAGT. DNA of the CDR3: TGTGCCAGCAGTGGTGGTAGAGGGCAGCCCCAGCATTTT. This codes for CASSGGRGQPQHF.

CDR3 bases: TGTGCCAGCAGCCGGACAGGGACAAACACTGAAGCTTTCTTT. Translation: CASSRTGTNTEAFF. The chain couples TRBV2 to TRBJ1-1, with 8 bases aligning to TRBD1. Germline V gives CDR1 SNHLY, CDR2 FYNNEI. The junction had 5 bases not matched to a gene; V was cut back by 6 bases and J by 2 bases. The CDR3 length is 14 residues.

This rearrangement joins TRBV18 to TRBJ1-4; TRBD1 agrees at 11 bases. V was pared by 0 bases and J by 8 bases, with 2 bases of the junction left unmatched. The CDR3 loop spans 15 amino acids. The germline V gene encodes CDR1 KGHSH and CDR2 LQKENI. The chain's CDR3 is CASSPPGQGGEKLFF. CDR3 in DNA: TGTGCCAGCTCACCACCGGGACAGGGGGGAGAAAAACTGTTTTTT. Based on the CDR3 plus reference TRBV18 and TRBJ1-4, the full variable domain is NAGVMQNPRHLVRRRGQEARLRCSPMKGHSHVYWYRQLPEEGLKFMVYLQKENIIDESGMPKERFSAEFPKEGPSILRIQQVVRGDSAAYFCASSPPGQGGEKLFFGSGTQLSVL.

The chain recombines TRBV29-1 with TRBJ1-2; D unclear. The V end was cut by 4 bases, the J end by 7 bases, with 13 bases between. In germline, CDR1 is SQVTM, CDR2 ANQGSEA. The CDR3 covers 12 residues. The CDR3 bases are TGCAGCGTTGCCTTTCTGACACGTGGCTACACCTTC. Encoded protein: CSVAFLTRGYTF.

The chain employs TRBV18 and TRBJ2-1; D is perhaps TRBD2 (5 bases). The CDR3 covers 13 residues. Germline CDR1 is KGHSH and CDR2 is LQKENI. The ends were cut back, 0 bases at V and 5 bases at J, with 5 bases in the middle. In nucleotides, the CDR3 is TGTGCCAGCTCACCACCAGCGGACAATGAGCAGTTCTTC. Amino acid sequence: CASSPPADNEQFF.